This TCR beta chain stems from a study of beta chain features in type 1 diabetes. Turning to the study itself: There were 95 million to 110 million sorted cells examined across all samples. Whole-study results and caveats: Cells that show high TCR expression could be over-represented by cDNA sequencing.

As concerns this clone: Its antigen remains unknown. Different DNA sequences within this sample yield the same CDR3.

Researchers reported sorting CD4+ naive, central memory, regulatory and stem cell-like memory cells via CD45RO/CCR7/CD25/CD127/CD95/CD27. All of the isolated RNA was reverse transcribed, so expressed TCRB transcripts were sequenced. Clones were sequenced by immunoSEQ multiplex PCR, and TCRdb holds only the in-frame ones, with some missing. The sample consists of fewer than 900,000 clones, roughly 17% of them appearing once. The CDR3 has 13 amino acids. Trimming left V 1 base short and J 1 base short, with 4 bases between. Germline V gene sequence: CDR1 LNHDA, CDR2 SQIVND (reference sequence). The chain uses TRBV19 and TRBJ1-2; no definite D call. Sequenced input: naive CD4+ T cells from blood. This clonotype was obtained from a woman aged 18-29 years in good health. The CDR3 loop reads CASSIGDNYGYTF. The DNA of the CDR3 is TGTGCCAGTAGTATAGGAGATAACTATGGCTACACCTTC.